This entry describes one T cell receptor (beta chain). The antigen remains undetermined. RNA extraction and reverse transcription yielded cDNA as sequencing template. Here immunoSEQ multiplex PCR was the method, and the copy in TCRdb shows in-frame clones only, minus some. The sample has 200,000 to 250,000 clones; 50% to 75% are singletons. This sample is drawn from a study of CD8+ T cells in alopecia areata. Study-level points and caveats: Normal scalp had lower clonality than lesional scalp, with alopecia totalis/universalis lesions showing this most strongly. Tofacitinib produced a significant decrease in scalp clonality and in expanded CD8+ clones among the top 100.

The treatment denotes: oral pan-JAK inhibitor, 5-10 mg twice daily. The starting material was CD4+ T cells sorted from blood, obtained at week 4, from a patient treated with tofacitinib. The sequence was obtained from a human donor with alopecia areata.

CDR3 nucleotides: TGTGCCAGCAGCTTGACGGGAGAGGACACCATATATTTT. It is translated as CASSLTGEDTIYF. The chain joins TRBV7-2 to TRBJ1-3; D is ambiguous. The germline gives CDR1 SGHTA, CDR2 FQGNSA. With 3 bases removed from V and 8 bases from J, the gap between germline ends came to 11 bases. The CDR3 runs 13 residues.